Listed below are T cell receptor beta chains from one sample, sequenced in a study of T cells in Graves' hyperthyroidism and ophthalmopathy. TCRdb re-derived calls from the multiplex PCR reads in MiXCR, one entry per CDR3 protein. The top ten hold roughly 8.3% of the sample, which has 750,000 to 950,000 distinct CDR3 sequences, over 35% seen once. Sequencing was carried out using blood. These receptors were taken from a young man with Graves' hyperthyroidism. The CDR3 runs from the conserved cysteine through the conserved F or W. The order of the fields is J gene, V gene, clone size, D gene, CDR3 length, CDR3 DNA, CDR3 protein. The D gene is left open where the match is weak. Rows may omit the clone size; those that give it use once, few, many or a size class.

J gene: TRBJ1-2; V gene: TRBV14; clone size: many; D gene: -; CDR3 length: 13; CDR3 DNA: TGTGCCAGCAGCCAAGATATCGGGGAGGGCTACACCTTC; CDR3 protein: CASSQDIGEGYTF
J gene: TRBJ1-2; V gene: TRBV29-1; clone size: -; D gene: TRBD1; CDR3 length: 13; CDR3 DNA: TGCAGCGCTACCGACAGGGGTAACGGTGGCTACACCTTC; CDR3 protein: CSATDRGNGGYTF
J gene: TRBJ1-4; V gene: TRBV13; clone size: -; D gene: -; CDR3 length: 13; CDR3 DNA: TGTGCCAGCGGGCTAGCCTCTAATGAAAAACTGTTTTTT; CDR3 protein: CASGLASNEKLFF
J gene: TRBJ1-1; V gene: TRBV19; clone size: few; D gene: -; CDR3 length: 12; CDR3 DNA: TGTGCCAGTAAAACCCCAGGCACTGAAGCTTTCTTT; CDR3 protein: CASKTPGTEAFF
J gene: TRBJ1-3; V gene: TRBV10-2; clone size: many; D gene: -; CDR3 length: 15; CDR3 DNA: TGCGCCAGCAATCAGGACGCAGCTTCGGAAAACACCATATATTTT; CDR3 protein: CASNQDAASENTIYF
J gene: TRBJ2-7; V gene: TRBV7-2; clone size: -; D gene: -; CDR3 length: 13; CDR3 DNA: TGTGCCAGCAGCTCACCGGACGGCAACGGGCAGTACTTC; CDR3 protein: CASSSPDGNGQYF
J gene: TRBJ1-5; V gene: TRBV3-1; clone size: many; D gene: -; CDR3 length: 13; CDR3 DNA: TGTGCCAGCAGCCAAGTCGGGGATCAGCCCCAGCATTTT; CDR3 protein: CASSQVGDQPQHF
J gene: TRBJ1-5; V gene: TRBV2; clone size: many; D gene: -; CDR3 length: 13; CDR3 DNA: TGTGCCAGCAATTTTCGACGGGATCAGCCCCAGCATTTT; CDR3 protein: CASNFRRDQPQHF
J gene: TRBJ2-5; V gene: TRBV29-1; clone size: -; D gene: -; CDR3 length: 14; CDR3 DNA: TGCAGCGCCCGGGCCTCTAACTTGGCAGAGACCCAGTACTTC; CDR3 protein: CSARASNLAETQYF
J gene: TRBJ2-6; V gene: TRBV29-1; clone size: many; D gene: TRBD1; CDR3 length: 17; CDR3 DNA: TGCAGCGTTGATTCCGGGACAGGTACCTCTGGGGCCAACGTCCTGACTTTC; CDR3 protein: CSVDSGTGTSGANVLTF
J gene: TRBJ1-5; V gene: TRBV19; clone size: many; D gene: -; CDR3 length: 16; CDR3 DNA: TGTGCCAGTAGTATAGATCTATCGAGCGGCAATCAGCCCCAGCATTTT; CDR3 protein: CASSIDLSSGNQPQHF
J gene: TRBJ1-2; V gene: TRBV9; clone size: -; D gene: -; CDR3 length: 14; CDR3 DNA: TGTGCCAGCAGCGTAGGGCAGGACAACTATGGCTACACCTTC; CDR3 protein: CASSVGQDNYGYTF
J gene: TRBJ1-3; V gene: TRBV19; clone size: few; D gene: -; CDR3 length: 16; CDR3 DNA: TGTGCCAGTAGTATCCTCGGGACCTCCTCTGGAAACACCATATATTTT; CDR3 protein: CASSILGTSSGNTIYF
J gene: TRBJ1-1; V gene: TRBV15; clone size: many; D gene: -; CDR3 length: 15; CDR3 DNA: TGTGCCACCAGCAGAGATCGTCGGGGAAACACTGAAGCTTTCTTT; CDR3 protein: CATSRDRRGNTEAFF
J gene: TRBJ1-1; V gene: TRBV29-1; clone size: -; D gene: -; CDR3 length: 13; CDR3 DNA: TGCAGCGTCCGAACGAGCCAGAACACTGAAGCTTTCTTT; CDR3 protein: CSVRTSQNTEAFF
J gene: TRBJ1-1; V gene: TRBV5-1; clone size: -; D gene: TRBD1; CDR3 length: 14; CDR3 DNA: TGCGCCAGCAGCTTCGATACAGGGGTAACTGAAGCTTTCTTT; CDR3 protein: CASSFDTGVTEAFF
J gene: TRBJ2-6; V gene: TRBV5-1; clone size: -; D gene: -; CDR3 length: 15; CDR3 DNA: TGCGCCAGCAGCTTGGACGAAACTGGGGCCAACGTCCTGACTTTC; CDR3 protein: CASSLDETGANVLTF
J gene: TRBJ1-1; V gene: TRBV20-1; clone size: few; D gene: -; CDR3 length: 13; CDR3 DNA: TGCAGTGCCCCCAGGAATCCTGAAGCTGAAGCTTTCTTT; CDR3 protein: CSAPRNPEAEAFF
J gene: TRBJ2-7; V gene: TRBV7-2; clone size: -; D gene: -; CDR3 length: 15; CDR3 DNA: TGCGCCAGCAGCCCATTTAAAGGAGGGGGCTACGAGCAGTACTTC; CDR3 protein: CASSPFKGGGYEQYF
J gene: TRBJ1-2; V gene: TRBV9; clone size: many; D gene: -; CDR3 length: 12; CDR3 DNA: TGTGCCAGCAGCGAAGCTACCTATGGCTACACCTTC; CDR3 protein: CASSEATYGYTF
J gene: TRBJ2-7; V gene: TRBV7-2; clone size: few; D gene: TRBD2; CDR3 length: 17; CDR3 DNA: TGTGCCAGCAGCCTGATGGGACTAGCGGGGGGGTTTTACGAGCAGTACTTC; CDR3 protein: CASSLMGLAGGFYEQYF
J gene: TRBJ1-6; V gene: TRBV7-9; clone size: many; D gene: -; CDR3 length: 13; CDR3 DNA: TGTGCCAGCAGCGCCCCAGGGGAATTAGCCCTCCACTTT; CDR3 protein: CASSAPGELALHF
J gene: TRBJ1-1; V gene: TRBV4-1; clone size: -; D gene: TRBD1; CDR3 length: 15; CDR3 DNA: TGCGCCAGCAGCCTCATCGGAACAGGGGCCACTGAAGCTTTCTTT; CDR3 protein: CASSLIGTGATEAFF
J gene: TRBJ1-1; V gene: TRBV7-9; clone size: -; D gene: TRBD1; CDR3 length: 14; CDR3 DNA: TGTGCCAGCAGCGACCAGGGGGGAGACACTGAAGCTTTCTTT; CDR3 protein: CASSDQGGDTEAFF
J gene: TRBJ2-5; V gene: TRBV25-1; clone size: -; D gene: -; CDR3 length: 17; CDR3 DNA: TGTGCCAGCGTTGCCTCGGCCAGGGTGGTAGGTAGGGAGACCCAGTACTTC; CDR3 protein: CASVASARVVGRETQYF
J gene: TRBJ1-5; V gene: TRBV2; clone size: many; D gene: -; CDR3 length: 16; CDR3 DNA: TGTGCCAGCAGTGTTAAAGGGTACGGCAGCAATCAGCCCCAGCATTTT; CDR3 protein: CASSVKGYGSNQPQHF
J gene: TRBJ2-5; V gene: TRBV13; clone size: -; D gene: -; CDR3 length: 15; CDR3 DNA: TGTGCCAGCAGCTTAGGGATAGCGTCTGAGGAGACCCAGTACTTC; CDR3 protein: CASSLGIASEETQYF
J gene: TRBJ1-3; V gene: TRBV7-9; clone size: -; D gene: -; CDR3 length: 20; CDR3 DNA: TGTGCCAGCAGGTCCCACATCGCCACCGGGACTCCAGCCTCTGGAAACACCATATATTTT; CDR3 protein: CASRSHIATGTPASGNTIYF
J gene: TRBJ1-5; V gene: TRBV19; clone size: -; D gene: -; CDR3 length: 15; CDR3 DNA: TGTGCCAGTAGTATGGAGGACCGGAAAAATCAGCCCCAGCATTTT; CDR3 protein: CASSMEDRKNQPQHF
J gene: TRBJ1-2; V gene: TRBV19; clone size: many; D gene: TRBD1; CDR3 length: 14; CDR3 DNA: TGTGCCAGTAGGCCCGGGACAGGGCTCTATGGCTACACCTTC; CDR3 protein: CASRPGTGLYGYTF